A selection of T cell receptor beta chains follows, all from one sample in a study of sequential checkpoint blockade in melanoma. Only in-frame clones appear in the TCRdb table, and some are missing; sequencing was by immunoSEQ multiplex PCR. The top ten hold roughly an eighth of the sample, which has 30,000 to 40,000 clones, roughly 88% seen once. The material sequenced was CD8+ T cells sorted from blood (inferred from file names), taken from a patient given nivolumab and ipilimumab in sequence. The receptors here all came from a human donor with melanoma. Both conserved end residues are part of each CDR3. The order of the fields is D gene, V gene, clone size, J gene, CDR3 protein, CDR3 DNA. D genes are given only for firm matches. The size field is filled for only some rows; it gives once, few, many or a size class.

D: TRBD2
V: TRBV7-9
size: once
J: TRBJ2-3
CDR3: CASSLQLAGGFTDTQYF
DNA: TGTGCCAGCAGCTTACAACTAGCGGGAGGTTTTACAGATACGCAGTATTTT

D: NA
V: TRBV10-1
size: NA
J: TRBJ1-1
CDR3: CASSETENTEAFF
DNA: TGCGCCAGCAGTGAGACTGAAAACACTGAAGCTTTCTTT

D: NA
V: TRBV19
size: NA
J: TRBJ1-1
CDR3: CASTPAGGITEAFF
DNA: TGTGCCAGTACCCCGGCTGGGGGCATTACTGAAGCTTTCTTT

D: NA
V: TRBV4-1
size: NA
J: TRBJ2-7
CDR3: CASSQARGNEQYF
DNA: TGCGCCAGCAGCCAAGCACGGGGGAACGAGCAGTACTTC

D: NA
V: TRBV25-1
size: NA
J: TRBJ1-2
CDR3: CASSTGYYGYTF
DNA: TGTGCCAGTTCGACAGGTTACTATGGCTACACCTTC

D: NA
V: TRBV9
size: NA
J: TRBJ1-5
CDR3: CASSVDDRPNQPQHF
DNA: TGTGCCAGCAGCGTAGACGACAGACCGAATCAGCCCCAGCATTTT

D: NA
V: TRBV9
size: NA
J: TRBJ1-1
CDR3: CASSVTGQLNTEAFF
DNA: TGTGCCAGCAGCGTAACCGGACAGTTAAACACTGAAGCTTTCTTT

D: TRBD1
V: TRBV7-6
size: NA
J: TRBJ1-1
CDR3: CASSLVQGADEAFF
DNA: TGTGCCAGCAGCTTAGTGCAGGGGGCGGATGAAGCTTTCTTT

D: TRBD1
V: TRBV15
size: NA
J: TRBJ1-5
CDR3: CATSPRQGPGGEPQHF
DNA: TGTGCCACCAGCCCCCGACAGGGCCCCGGGGGGGAGCCCCAGCATTTT

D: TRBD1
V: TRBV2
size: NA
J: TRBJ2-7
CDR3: CASNLGTGSSYEQYF
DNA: TGTGCCAGCAACCTGGGGACAGGGAGCTCCTACGAGCAGTACTTC

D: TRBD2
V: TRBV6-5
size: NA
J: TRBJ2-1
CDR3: CASRSSGRAGEQFF
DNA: TGTGCCAGCAGATCTAGCGGGAGGGCCGGAGAGCAGTTCTTC

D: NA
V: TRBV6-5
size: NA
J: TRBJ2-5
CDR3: CASSYMAGIQETQYF
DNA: TGTGCCAGCAGTTATATGGCGGGCATTCAAGAGACCCAGTACTTC

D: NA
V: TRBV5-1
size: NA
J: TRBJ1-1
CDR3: CASSSQGWDTEAFF
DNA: TGCGCCAGCAGCTCCCAGGGGTGGGACACTGAAGCTTTCTTT

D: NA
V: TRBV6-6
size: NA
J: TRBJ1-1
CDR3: CASSYFGGSGTEAFF
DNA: TGTGCCAGCAGTTACTTCGGGGGTTCTGGCACTGAAGCTTTCTTT

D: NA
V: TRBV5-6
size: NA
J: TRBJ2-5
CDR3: CASSLGSGRWETQYF
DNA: TGTGCCAGCAGCTTGGGGTCGGGAAGATGGGAGACCCAGTACTTC

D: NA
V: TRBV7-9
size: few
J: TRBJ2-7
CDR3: CASSSLMADIPTYEQYF
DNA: TGTGCCAGCAGCTCTCTCATGGCGGATATACCGACCTACGAGCAGTACTTC

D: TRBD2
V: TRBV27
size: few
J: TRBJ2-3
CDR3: CASSLEERGSTDTQYF
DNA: TGTGCCAGCAGTTTAGAAGAGCGGGGAAGCACAGATACGCAGTATTTT

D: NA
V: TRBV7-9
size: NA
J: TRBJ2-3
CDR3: CASSLIRSSDTQYF
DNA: TGTGCCAGCAGCTTAATCAGGTCCTCAGATACGCAGTATTTT

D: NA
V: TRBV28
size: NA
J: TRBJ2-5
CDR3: CASSLIPRITVETQYF
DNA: TGTGCCAGCAGTTTAATTCCTCGGATCACAGTTGAGACCCAGTACTTC

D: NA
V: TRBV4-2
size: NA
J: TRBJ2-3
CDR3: CASSPSEPSTDTQYF
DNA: TGTGCCAGCAGCCCAAGCGAACCTAGCACAGATACGCAGTATTTT

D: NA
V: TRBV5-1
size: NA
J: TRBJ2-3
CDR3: CASSSGFTDTQYF
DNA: TGCGCCAGCAGTAGCGGCTTCACAGATACGCAGTATTTT

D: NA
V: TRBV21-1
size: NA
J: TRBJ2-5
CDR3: CASSTRESQYF
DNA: TGTGCCAGCAGCACCCGGGAAAGCCAGTACTTC

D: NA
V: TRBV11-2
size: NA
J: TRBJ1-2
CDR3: CASSLGAKAPYGYTF
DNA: TGTGCCAGCAGCTTGGGGGCGAAGGCGCCCTATGGCTACACCTTC

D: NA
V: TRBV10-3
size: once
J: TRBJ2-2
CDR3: CAISSRPPTQAGELFF
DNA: TGTGCCATCAGTTCCAGGCCCCCGACCCAAGCCGGGGAGCTGTTTTTT

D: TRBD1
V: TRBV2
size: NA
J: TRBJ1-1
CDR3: CASSPGQVNTEAFF
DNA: TGTGCCAGCAGTCCGGGACAGGTGAACACTGAAGCTTTCTTT

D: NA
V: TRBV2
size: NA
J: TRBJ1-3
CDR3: CASPGRATSGNTIYF
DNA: TGTGCCAGCCCGGGGAGAGCAACATCTGGAAACACCATATATTTT

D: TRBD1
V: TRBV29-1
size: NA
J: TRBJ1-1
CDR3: CSVLSGQGWNTEAFF
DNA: TGCAGCGTTCTCTCCGGACAGGGATGGAACACTGAAGCTTTCTTT